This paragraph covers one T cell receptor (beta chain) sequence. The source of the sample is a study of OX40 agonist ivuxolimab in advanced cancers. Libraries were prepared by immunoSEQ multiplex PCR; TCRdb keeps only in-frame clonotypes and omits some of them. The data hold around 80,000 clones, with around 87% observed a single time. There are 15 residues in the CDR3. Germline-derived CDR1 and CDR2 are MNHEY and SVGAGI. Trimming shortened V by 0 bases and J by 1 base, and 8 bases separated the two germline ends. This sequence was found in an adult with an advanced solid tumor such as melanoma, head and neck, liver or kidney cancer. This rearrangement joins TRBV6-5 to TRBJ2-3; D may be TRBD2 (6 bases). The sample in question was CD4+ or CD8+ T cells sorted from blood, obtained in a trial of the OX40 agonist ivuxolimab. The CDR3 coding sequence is TGTGCCAGCAGTTACTCGGGGGGACGCACAGATACGCAGTATTTT. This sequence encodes CASSYSGGRTDTQYF.